This TCR beta chain appears in the sequencing data of a study of blood T cell repertoires in COVID-19. Whole-study context: Sources were T cells, B-cell-depleted T cells, or PBMCs; the material itself was cDNA or gDNA.

CDR3 length: 12 amino acids. V dropped 3 bases and J dropped 8 bases, with 7 bases sitting between them. CDR1 is MDHEN and CDR2 is SYDVKM in the germline V gene. In the original workflow: Using reference gene primer amplification, nucleated cell counts were estimated. TCRdb's copy holds only in-frame clones and misses some; the assay was immunoSEQ multiplex PCR. V, J and clone size are those of that table, while D and trimming were read from the DNA. The data contain about 70,000 clones, roughly nine tenths of them seen just once; the ten biggest clones take up around 20%. What was sequenced was peripheral blood. The receptor was isolated from a woman older than 75 with acute or convalescent COVID-19. The V gene is TRBV28, the J gene TRBJ1-4; weak D call: TRBD1 (5 bases). The CDR3 nucleotides are TGTGCCAGCAGTTTGGACAAGGAAAAACTGTTTTTT. It encodes CASSLDKEKLFF.